The present T cell receptor (beta chain) was sequenced within a study of blood T cells in healthy people across ages. The CDR3 covers 14 residues. The ends were cut back, 5 bases at V and 5 bases at J, with 14 bases in the middle. Germline V gene lookup returns CDR1 SGHKS and CDR2 YYEKEE (reference sequence). Alongside a J-beta primer mix, a sample-barcoded 5' primer served in a second PCR lasting about 7 to 12 cycles. Every sample gave at least 2.5 million paired-end reads containing CDR3. TCRdb passed the 5' RACE reads through MiXCR, listing each CDR3 protein once. The data show around 1,000,000 distinct CDR3 sequences, less than 25% seen once. The sample also formed part of further work on T cells of mothers and their children. From that report: Reads recorded for TCR beta CDR3 numbered over 8.5 million per mother and roughly 3 million per child. There were no persistent microchimeric T cell clones detected.

The TCR originated in a girl aged 2-10 years in good health. V usage is TRBV5-5 and J usage is TRBJ2-1; D not certain. The sequenced sample was blood. In DNA form, the CDR3 reads TGTGCCAGCAGGGTGGACCTCGACCACAATGAGCAGTTCTTC. This sequence encodes CASRVDLDHNEQFF.